Here is one T cell receptor beta chain with its context. The CDR3 runs to 13 residues. Germline-derived CDR1 and CDR2 are LNHNV and YYDKDF (reference sequence). V lost 5 bases and J 5 bases, leaving 10 bases between the germline ends. TCRdb keeps only in-frame clones here, not all; method: immunoSEQ multiplex PCR. Found here are roughly 500,000 clones, roughly 90% of them singletons; the top ten hold around 1.9%. The data derive from a study of blood T cell repertoires in COVID-19. All recovered Cohort 3 donors got two negative PCRs, got clearance, or saw symptom resolution. The sample consisted of PBMCs or T cells enriched from blood (not recorded which). The V gene is TRBV15, the J gene TRBJ2-1; D perhaps matches TRBD2 (6 bases). This receptor was obtained from a woman in her thirties or forties who had recovered from COVID-19. The CDR3 region has the DNA TGTGCCACCAGCCCGGACTACCACAATGAGCAGTTCTTC. Translating it yields CATSPDYHNEQFF.